A single sample gave rise to the 30 T cell receptor beta chains below, sequenced in a study of CD4 and CD8 cells across lung adenocarcinoma regions. A single record per CDR3 protein comes from TCRdb applying MiXCR to the PCR reads. Among thousands of distinct CDR3 sequences listed, 45% were seen once. Input material: CD4+ T cells from the margin of a lung tumor. Receptors originate from a female donor with lung adenocarcinoma. The CD4 and CD8 labels of this study may be unreliable.

By sample share, this clonotype is medium-sized. This chain uses TRBV6-5 with TRBJ1-2; a possible D gene is TRBD1 (6 bases). This CDR3 has 12 residues. The ends were cut back, 6 bases at V and 7 bases at J, with 12 bases in the middle. Germline V gene data show CDR1 as MNHEY and CDR2 as SVGAGI. The CDR3 protein is CASRTGYGGYTF. CDR3 sequence (DNA): TGTGCCAGCAGAACAGGGTACGGTGGCTACACCTTC.

The CDR3 reads CASSFFDYRGEQYF. The CDR3 DNA sequence: TGTGCCAGCAGTTTTTTCGATTATAGGGGCGAGCAGTACTTC. This sequence joins TRBV28 and TRBJ2-5, with D possibly being TRBD1 (5 bases). The DNA end is a closer match to TRBJ2-7, so the J assignment may be wrong. The CDR3 covers 14 residues. Per germline, CDR1 MDHEN and CDR2 SYDVKM.

The genes are TRBV10-1 and TRBJ2-1, with 8 bases that match TRBD2. Trimming at V came to 2 bases and at J to 5 bases, leaving 5 bases not matched to a gene. The germline V gene encodes CDR1 WNHNN and CDR2 SYGVQD (reference sequence). The CDR3 spans 15 residues. The DNA for the CDR3 is TGCGCCAGCAGTGAGGTAGCGGGATACGACAATGAGCAGTTCTTC. It is translated as CASSEVAGYDNEQFF.

The rearrangement uses TRBV29-1 and TRBJ2-5; possible D gene TRBD1, 6 bases. The DNA end lines up better with TRBJ2-7; the J call may be wrong. The CDR3 sequence is 15 residues long. Germline V gene lookup returns CDR1 SQVTM and CDR2 ANQGSEA. The DNA for the CDR3 is TGCAGCGTTACGGTATCAGGCCAGGGGATTTACGAGCAGTACTTC. Translation gives CSVTVSGQGIYEQYF.

This clonotype is large within its sample. This chain joins TRBV11-3 and TRBJ2-1; D unclear. This CDR3 is built from 15 residues. Germline V gene data show CDR1 as SGHNT and CDR2 as YENEEA. Trimming cost V 6 bases and J 0 bases, with 12 bases left between them. CDR3 sequence reads: CASRSSRNSYNEQFF. The CDR3 DNA reads as TGTGCCAGCAGGTCATCGAGGAACTCCTACAATGAGCAGTTCTTC.

The J gene is TRBJ2-1, the V gene TRBV6-1; 7 bases map to TRBD2. This CDR3 contains 18 residues. V dropped 5 bases and J dropped 4; count of bases not matched to a gene: 17. Germline lookup yields CDR1 MNHNS and CDR2 SASEGT. The CDR3, as DNA: TGTGCCAGCAGTCCCCCCGGGGGGACGGTACGGGGATACAATGAGCAGTTCTTC. Translating it yields CASSPPGGTVRGYNEQFF.

The chain joins TRBV6-2 or TRBV6-3 to TRBJ2-3; D gene unclear. Germline CDR1 and CDR2: MNHEY and SVGEGT. This CDR3 is 12 amino acids long. Trimming took 6 bases from V and 3 from J, leaving 7 bases between them. The CDR3: CASRGWTDTQYF. The CDR3 DNA follows: TGTGCCAGCAGGGGTTGGACAGATACGCAGTATTTT.

The chain has TRBV30 and TRBJ2-3; 8 positions match TRBD2. Germline CDR1 is GTSNPN and CDR2 is SVGIG (reference sequence). The V segment lost 3 bases and the J segment 0 bases; nucleotides outside the gene matches: 5. This CDR3 is built from 15 residues. This CDR3 is CAWSRSGSSTDTQYF. The CDR3 DNA reads TGTGCCTGGAGCCGAAGCGGGAGCAGCACAGATACGCAGTATTTT.

This clonotype was observed at least ten times. This chain joins TRBV11-3 and TRBJ2-1, with D possibly TRBD2 on 5 matching bases. CDR3 length: 17 amino acids. The V gene's germline CDR1 is SGHNT and CDR2 YENEEA. The V and J ends lost 5 bases and 0 bases respectively, with 17 bases between them. CDR3 bases: TGTGCCAGCAGCCCCCCTTGGAGGATGAGCTCCTACAATGAGCAGTTCTTC. It specifies CASSPPWRMSSYNEQFF.

Details on this clonotype: Being one base from a much bigger clone, this may be a read error. The rearrangement uses TRBV4-2 and TRBJ2-3; 13 bases map to TRBD2. TRBJ2-1 matches the DNA end more closely, so the J call is doubtful. CDR1 and CDR2 (germline): LGHNA, YNFKEQ. The CDR3 is 16 residues long. In DNA form, the CDR3 reads TGTGCCAGCAGCCAAGACGGACTAGCGGGAGCAGAGACCCAGTTCTTC. Translating it yields CASSQDGLAGAETQFF.

The gene calls are TRBV6-5 and TRBJ2-5; D may correspond to TRBD1 or TRBD2 (5 bases each). V was pared by 0 bases and J by 11 bases, with 16 bases between. Per the germline V gene, CDR1 is MNHEY and CDR2 is SVGAGI. This CDR3 has 14 amino acids. The CDR3, as DNA: TGTGCCAGCAGTTACTCTGGGGGATCTAATGAGCAGTACTTC. It yields the protein CASSYSGGSNEQYF.

This rearrangement joins TRBV7-2 to TRBJ2-1; D may correspond to TRBD1 or TRBD2 (6 bases each). The CDR3 is 13 residues long. V shed 1 base and J shed 7 bases, with 8 bases lying between them. Germline lookup yields CDR1 SGHTA and CDR2 FQGNSA. This CDR3 is CASSLGGANEQFF. The CDR3 nucleotides read TGTGCCAGCAGCTTAGGGGGGGCTAATGAGCAGTTCTTC.

This chain joins TRBV27 and TRBJ2-5; a possible D gene is TRBD2 (5 bases). This CDR3 is built from 14 residues. In germline, CDR1 is MNHEY, CDR2 SMNVEV (reference sequence). The CDR3 region is CAGSGRRDQDTQYF. The DNA for the CDR3 is TGTGCGGGCAGTGGGAGACGTGACCAAGATACGCAGTACTTC.

The V and J genes are TRBV11-2 and TRBJ2-3; 8 nucleotides line up with TRBD2. V was clipped by 2 bases and J by 0 bases; unmatched bases: 4. Per the germline V gene, CDR1 is SGHAT and CDR2 is FQNNGV. The CDR3 sequence is 16 residues long. The CDR3 sequence: CASSLSSGISTDTQYF. The CDR3, as DNA: TGTGCCAGCAGCTTAAGTAGCGGGATAAGCACAGATACGCAGTATTTT. The full variable domain, completed using reference TRBV11-2 and TRBJ2-3, is EAGVAQSPRYKIIEKRQSVAFWCNPISGHATLYWYQQILGQGPKLLIQFQNNGVVDDSQLPKDRFSAERLKGVDSTLKIQPAKLEDSAVYLCASSLSSGISTDTQYFGPGTRLTVL.

This clonotype is medium-sized in the sample. The chain employs TRBV6-5 and TRBJ2-1; D is possibly TRBD2 (6 bases). This CDR3 region has 13 residues. The germline V gene encodes CDR1 MNHEY and CDR2 SVGAGI. Trimming left V 4 bases short and J 8 bases short, with 12 bases between. The CDR3 sequence: CASSSTRNDEQFF. The CDR3 region has the DNA TGTGCCAGCAGTTCGACTAGGAATGATGAGCAGTTCTTC.

This clonotype is a singleton in its sample. The chain is built from TRBV27 and TRBJ2-5; either TRBD1 or TRBD2 may supply D (5 bases each). V was trimmed by 4 bases and J by 14 bases, leaving 14 bases between them. The CDR3 has 11 residues. Germline V gene data show CDR1 as MNHEY and CDR2 as SMNVEV (reference sequence). The CDR3 coding sequence is TGTGCCAGCAGTTCCGGGACCGAGTCTTACTTC. Translating gives CASSSGTESYF.

This clonotype has a single count. The rearrangement links TRBV6-1 to TRBJ2-1, with 10 bases fitting TRBD2. The DNA end lines up better with TRBJ2-7; the J call may be wrong. The germline CDR1 and CDR2 sequences are MNHNS and SASEGT. This CDR3 is 14 amino acids long. This CDR3 is CASSPPGLANEQYF. CDR3 nucleotide sequence: TGTGCCAGCAGCCCACCGGGACTAGCGAATGAGCAGTACTTC.

This clonotype turned up a few times. The J gene is TRBJ1-1, the V gene TRBV11-3, with TRBD1 matching over 10 bases. V shed 6 bases, J shed 5 bases, and the junction held 15 bases outside the gene matches. Germline V gene sequence: CDR1 SGHNT, CDR2 YENEEA. The CDR3 has 17 amino acids. The CDR3 sequence is CASSSSGGTGVRTEAFF. The CDR3 nucleotides read TGTGCCAGCAGTTCATCCGGAGGGACAGGGGTTAGGACTGAAGCTTTCTTT.

The chain is built from TRBV10-2 and TRBJ2-5; D is undetermined. V was shortened by 2 bases and J by 11 bases, with 21 bases between the two germline ends. The CDR3 has 15 residues. The germline CDR1 and CDR2 sequences are WSHSY and SAAADI. DNA of the CDR3: TGCGCCAGCAGTGAGGGTTGGCTGGAGAAAAACACTCAGTACTTC. This translates into CASSEGWLEKNTQYF.

The chain employs TRBV6-1 and TRBJ2-1, with D perhaps matching TRBD2 (6 bases). The CDR3 runs to 15 residues. Per the germline V gene, CDR1 is MNHNS and CDR2 is SASEGT. V was shortened by 5 bases and J by 4 bases, with 15 bases between the two germline ends. For the CDR3, the DNA is TGTGCCAGCAGTCCAACTAGCATGTCGTACAATGAGCAGTTCTTC. Amino acids: CASSPTSMSYNEQFF.

The rearrangement joins TRBV15 to TRBJ2-4, with D perhaps matching TRBD1 or TRBD2 (7 bases each). Trimming cost V 4 bases and J 6 bases, with 19 bases left between them. Germline V gene data show CDR1 as LNHNV and CDR2 as YYDKDF (reference sequence). The length of the CDR3 is 16 residues. The CDR3 nucleotides are TGTGCCACCAGCATAGCCCCTCCAGGGGGGGGAAACATTCAGTACTTC. Protein product: CATSIAPPGGGNIQYF.

V usage is TRBV7-2 and J usage is TRBJ2-3, with D perhaps TRBD2 (5 bases). The CDR3 is 15 amino acids. Trimming removed 1 base from V and 1 base from J, with 9 bases in between. Germline lookup yields CDR1 SGHTA and CDR2 FQGNSA. The CDR3 here is CASSLDSGGTDTQYF. The CDR3 region has the DNA TGTGCCAGCAGCTTAGACAGCGGAGGCACAGATACGCAGTATTTT.

This clonotype was seen more than once but under ten times. The gene calls are TRBV25-1 and TRBJ2-3; 10 bases line up with TRBD1. The ends lost 1 base at V and 3 bases at J; junction bases unmatched: 4. The CDR3 consists of 16 residues. Looked up from germline, CDR1 is MGHDK and CDR2 is SYGVNS. This chain's CDR3 is CASSESGTGVTDTQYF. For the CDR3, the DNA is TGTGCCAGCAGTGAATCCGGGACAGGGGTTACAGATACGCAGTATTTT.

The J gene is TRBJ1-1, the V gene TRBV6-2 or TRBV6-3, with D tentatively TRBD1 (6 bases). The CDR3 consists of 13 residues. From germline, CDR1 is MNHEY and CDR2 SVGEGT. The V and J ends lost 7 bases and 0 bases respectively, with 9 bases between them. This chain's CDR3 is CASIGQMNTEAFF. Written as DNA, the CDR3 is TGTGCCAGCATTGGACAGATGAACACTGAAGCTTTCTTT.

By proportion, this clonotype is medium-sized. The chain uses TRBV6-1 and TRBJ2-3; 10 nucleotides agree with TRBD2. J gave up 5 bases and V 7 bases, and 9 bases lay outside the gene matches. Germline-derived CDR1 and CDR2 are MNHNS and SASEGT. The length of the CDR3 is 15 residues. DNA for the CDR3: TGTGCCAGCAAACTGATAGCGGGAGGCTTAGATACGCAGTATTTT. Protein: CASKLIAGGLDTQYF.

J is TRBJ1-4 and V is TRBV12-3 or TRBV12-4, with TRBD1 matching over 10 bases. With V trimmed by 4 bases and J by 7 bases, 3 bases remained unmatched. The CDR3 sequence is 14 residues long. CDR3 nucleotide sequence: TGTGCCAGCAGTTGGACAGGGGGAACTGAAAAACTGTTTTTT. Amino acid sequence: CASSWTGGTEKLFF.

In this sample, this clonotype is medium-sized (0.01 to 0.1%). V gene TRBV6-1 combines with J gene TRBJ2-3; 14 bases fit TRBD2. Per the germline V gene, CDR1 is MNHNS and CDR2 is SASEGT. The CDR3 contains 15 residues. The V gene end was trimmed by 7 bases and the J gene end by 1 base; junction bases not matched to a gene: 1. Here the CDR3 reads CASKGLAGGTDTQYF. The CDR3 DNA sequence: TGTGCCAGCAAGGGACTAGCGGGAGGCACAGATACGCAGTATTTT.

For this clonotype: Relative to the germline gene, one junction end is altered; a read error may explain this. CDR3 sequence reads: CASGGNRAGDTETQYF. As DNA, the CDR3 is TGTGCCAGCGGGGGTAACCGGGCCGGAGACACAGAGACGCAGTATTTC. This chain uses TRBV11-2 with TRBJ2-3, with D perhaps TRBD1 or TRBD2 (5 bases each). The CDR3 extends over 16 amino acids. Germline values: CDR1 SGHAT, CDR2 FQNNGV. Full variable domain (missing parts from reference TRBV11-2 and TRBJ2-3): EAGVAQSPRYKIIEKRQSVAFWCNPISGHATLYWYQQILGQGPKLLIQFQNNGVVDDSQLPKDRFSAERLKGVDSTLKIQPAKLEDSAVYLCASGGNRAGDTETQYFGPGTRLTVL.

This clonotype qualifies as medium-sized. In DNA form, the CDR3 reads TGTGCCAGCAGCCGCGCAATATCATCGGTAGGAGTCAATGAGCAGTTCTTC. It translates to CASSRAISSVGVNEQFF. The chain joins TRBV6-1 to TRBJ2-1; D uncertain. Germline V gives CDR1 MNHNS, CDR2 SASEGT. This CDR3 has 17 amino acids. V was shortened by 6 bases and J by 6 bases, with 24 bases between the two germline ends.

This clonotype is medium-sized (0.01 to 0.1%) within its sample. CDR3 sequence reads: CASSEPSGEGEETQFF. The CDR3 region has the DNA TGTGCCAGCAGCGAGCCTTCGGGGGAGGGAGAAGAGACCCAGTTCTTC. The chain uses TRBV6-1 and TRBJ2-1; TRBD2 aligns across 7 bases. Per the germline V gene, CDR1 is MNHNS and CDR2 is SASEGT. V trimming: 6 bases; J trimming: 13 bases; junction bases outside the gene matches: 21. The CDR3 consists of 16 residues.